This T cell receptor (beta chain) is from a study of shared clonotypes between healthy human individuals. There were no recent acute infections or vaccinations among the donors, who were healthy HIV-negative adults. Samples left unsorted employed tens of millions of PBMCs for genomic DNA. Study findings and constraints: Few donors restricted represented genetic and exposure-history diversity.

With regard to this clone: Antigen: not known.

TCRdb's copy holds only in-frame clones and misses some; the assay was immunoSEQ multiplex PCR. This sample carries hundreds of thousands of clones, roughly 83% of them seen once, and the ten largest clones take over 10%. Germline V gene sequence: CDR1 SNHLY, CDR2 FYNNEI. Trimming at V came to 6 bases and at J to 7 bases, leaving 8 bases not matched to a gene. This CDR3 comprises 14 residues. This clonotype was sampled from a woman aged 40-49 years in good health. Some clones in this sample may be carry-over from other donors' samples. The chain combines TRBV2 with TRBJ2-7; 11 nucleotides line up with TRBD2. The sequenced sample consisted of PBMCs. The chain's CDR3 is CASRAGLAAAEQYF. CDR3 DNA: TGTGCCAGCAGAGCGGGACTAGCGGCTGCGGAGCAGTACTTC.